This TCR beta chain was captured by sequencing in a study of cytomegalovirus exposure and HLA in healthy donors. This CDR3 spans 17 amino acids. Germline V lookup: CDR1 SGHDT, CDR2 YYEEEE. Trimming left V 4 bases short and J 4 bases short, with 24 bases between. The PCR ran on 60 Vbeta and 13 Jbeta primers. Assay: immunoSEQ multiplex PCR; the TCRdb copy retains only in-frame clones and omits some. The sample shows under 250,000 clones, roughly 73% of them seen only once. The rearrangement joins TRBV5-6 to TRBJ2-7, with a possible D match to TRBD1 (7 bases). This TCR came from a boy between 5 and 17 years old in good health and CMV-seronegative. The sample was PBMCs. The DNA for the CDR3 is TGTGCCAGCAGCCAATTCGACAGGGCCCTTGGAGGGTACGAGCAGTACTTC. It encodes CASSQFDRALGGYEQYF.